The 21 T cell receptor beta chains in this list originate from one sample, sequenced in a study of T cells after yellow fever vaccination. TCRdb reanalysed the 5' RACE reads using MiXCR and keeps one entry per CDR3 protein. The sample holds hundreds of thousands of distinct CDR3 sequences; about 12% are singletons and the top ten take more than 12%. The sequences come from PBMCs, collected on the day of the yellow fever booster vaccination. These receptors came from a man aged 30 to 45 who received the YFV17D yellow fever vaccine.

Ten or more counts support this clonotype. The chain recombines TRBV12-3 or TRBV12-4 with TRBJ1-3; TRBD1 might be the D (6 bases). The CDR3 sequence is 12 residues long. V lost 4 bases and J lost 7, with 8 bases in between. In DNA form, the CDR3 reads TGTGCCAGCAGTTACAGGGTTAACACCATATATTTT. Protein: CASSYRVNTIYF.

This clonotype has a handful of counts. The chain couples TRBV20-1 to TRBJ2-7, with D perhaps TRBD1 or TRBD2 (5 bases each). This CDR3 is built from 14 residues. V was pared by 3 bases and J by 5 bases, with 17 bases between. CDR1 and CDR2 (germline): DFQATT, SNEGSKA (reference sequence). CDR3 sequence (DNA): TGCAGTGCTAGTCTTGGGGGTTGGGAAGACGAGCAGTACTTC. It translates to CSASLGGWEDEQYF.

The rearrangement uses TRBV30 and TRBJ1-1, with no clear D. With 0 bases removed from V and 8 bases from J, the gap between germline ends came to 10 bases. The length of the CDR3 is 12 residues. The germline gives CDR1 GTSNPN, CDR2 SVGIG (reference sequence). CDR3 DNA: TGTGCCTGGAGTGTAAGGGTGGCAGAAGCTTTCTTT. Translation: CAWSVRVAEAFF.

This clonotype was seen only a few times. This chain links TRBV11-2 with TRBJ2-7; TRBD1 is a possible D gene (6 bases). Germline V gives CDR1 SGHAT, CDR2 FQNNGV. V shed 5 bases and J shed 6 bases, with 20 bases lying between them. This CDR3 spans 15 amino acids. The CDR3 coding sequence is TGTGCCAGCAGCGCCTTCCGGGACAAAGGGACCGAGCAGTACTTC. Protein product: CASSAFRDKGTEQYF.

The chain couples TRBV30 to TRBJ2-7; D may be TRBD2 (5 bases). Trimming removed 5 bases at V and 5 bases at J, with 16 bases between. Germline V gene lookup returns CDR1 GTSNPN and CDR2 SVGIG (reference sequence). This CDR3 region has 13 residues. In DNA, the CDR3 is TGTGCCTGGTCGAGCGGCCTGCGGGACGAGCAGTACTTC. Amino acid sequence: CAWSSGLRDEQYF.

This rearrangement joins TRBV6-5 to TRBJ2-2, with D possibly being TRBD1 (6 bases). V was trimmed by 3 bases and J by 4 bases, leaving 15 bases between them. Germline V gives CDR1 MNHEY, CDR2 SVGAGI. The CDR3 has 16 amino acids. The CDR3 DNA reads TGTGCCAGCAGTTATGGATACAGGGATCTCACCGGGGAGCTGTTTTTT. Protein: CASSYGYRDLTGELFF.

The V and J genes are TRBV11-1 and TRBJ2-2, with unresolved D. The CDR3 consists of 18 residues. With 2 bases removed from V and 0 bases from J, the gap between germline ends came to 16 bases. Germline assignment: CDR1 SGHAT and CDR2 FQDESV (reference sequence). The CDR3 region has the DNA TGTGCCAGCAGCTTACCACCACCCCCCCATGCGAACACCGGGGAGCTGTTTTTT. It is translated as CASSLPPPPHANTGELFF.

The CDR3: CSAGTGAGTDTQYF. The CDR3 DNA sequence: TGCAGCGCCGGGACAGGGGCAGGCACAGATACGCAGTATTTT. V usage is TRBV29-1 and J usage is TRBJ2-3, with 10 bases that match TRBD1. This CDR3 has 14 residues. J lost 1 base, V lost 7 bases, and 5 bases had no gene match. From germline, CDR1 is SQVTM and CDR2 ANQGSEA.

The chain couples TRBV3-1 to TRBJ2-3; no definite D call. The CDR3 has 15 residues. The germline V and J ends were trimmed by 1 base and 4 bases, with 12 bases remaining between them. Germline CDR1 LGHDT, CDR2 YNNKEL (reference sequence). CDR3 sequence reads: CASSQVSSMADTQYF. In DNA, the CDR3 is TGTGCCAGCAGCCAAGTGTCCAGCATGGCAGATACGCAGTATTTT.

The chain is built from TRBV7-2 and TRBJ1-2; 11 positions agree with TRBD1. In germline, CDR1 is SGHTA, CDR2 FQGNSA. J was trimmed by 7 bases and V by 5 bases; bases with no gene match: 12. There are 16 residues in the CDR3. The CDR3 region is CASSPRTGGESVGYTF. In DNA form, the CDR3 reads TGTGCCAGCAGCCCTCGGACAGGGGGCGAATCGGTTGGCTACACCTTC.

This clonotype was seen a handful of times. V usage is TRBV4-1 and J usage is TRBJ2-7, with a possible D match to TRBD1 (5 bases). Trimming took 0 bases from V and 3 from J, leaving 12 bases between them. The CDR3 is 15 amino acids. Germline loops: CDR1 MGHRA, CDR2 YSYEKL. Here the CDR3 reads CASSQEGAPVYEQYF. In DNA form, the CDR3 reads TGCGCCAGCAGCCAAGAAGGGGCTCCCGTCTACGAGCAGTACTTC.

Many counts were recorded for this clonotype. The V gene is TRBV29-1, the J gene TRBJ2-3, with 9 bases that match TRBD1. V lost 8 bases, J lost 4 bases, and 4 bases stayed unmatched. From germline, CDR1 is SQVTM and CDR2 ANQGSEA. There are 12 residues in the CDR3. Here the CDR3 reads CSTGGWADTQYF. CDR3 nucleotides: TGCAGCACAGGGGGCTGGGCAGATACGCAGTATTTT.

V is TRBV9 and J is TRBJ2-7; D possibly corresponds to TRBD2 (5 bases). V was clipped by 0 bases and J by 6 bases, with 10 bases between them. Germline V gene sequence: CDR1 SGDLS, CDR2 YYNGEE. This CDR3 is 13 amino acids long. The DNA for the CDR3 is TGTGCCAGCAGCGTAGGGGAGCGCGGCGAGCAGTACTTC. It codes for CASSVGERGEQYF.

The chain is built from TRBV6-4 and TRBJ2-1, with 10 positions matching TRBD2. The CDR3 spans 17 residues. The V segment lost 0 bases and the J segment 6 bases; nucleotides outside the gene matches: 8. The germline gives CDR1 MRHNA, CDR2 SNTAGT. CDR3 in amino acids: CASSDSPLAGVVNEQFF. CDR3 coding DNA: TGTGCCAGCAGTGACTCTCCCCTAGCGGGAGTAGTCAATGAGCAGTTCTTC.

This clonotype was picked up a small number of times. The genes are TRBV7-2 and TRBJ1-2; weak D call: TRBD1 (6 bases). The V gene's germline CDR1 is SGHTA and CDR2 FQGNSA. The CDR3 runs to 15 residues. Trimming removed 8 bases from V and 2 bases from J, with 18 bases in between. The CDR3 DNA sequence: TGTGCCAGCTCGGGGGGCTCCGCTCCCAACTATGGCTACACCTTC. Residues: CASSGGSAPNYGYTF.

The chain is built from TRBV10-3 and TRBJ2-5; D ambiguous. This CDR3 contains 14 residues. Deletions cut 6 bases from V and 4 bases from J, with 15 bases between. Germline CDR1 reads ENHRY; CDR2 reads SYGVKD. CDR3 in amino acids: CAISYGRRGETQYF. The CDR3 bases are TGTGCCATCAGCTATGGACGCAGAGGAGAGACCCAGTACTTC.

At least ten counts were recorded for this clonotype. This chain joins TRBV3-1 and TRBJ2-5, with D possibly being TRBD2 (6 bases). The V end was cut by 0 bases, the J end by 1 base, with 9 bases between. Germline V gives CDR1 LGHDT, CDR2 YNNKEL (reference sequence). This CDR3 spans 15 amino acids. CDR3 loop: CASSQDWEAQETQYF. Written as DNA, the CDR3 is TGTGCCAGCAGCCAAGATTGGGAGGCCCAAGAGACCCAGTACTTC.

This clonotype was detected once. V usage is TRBV5-4 and J usage is TRBJ2-7, with D perhaps TRBD1 or TRBD2 (5 bases each). The V gene lost 3 bases and the J gene lost 0 bases, with 16 bases spanning the gap. This CDR3 is 16 amino acids long. The germline gives CDR1 SGHNT, CDR2 YYREEE (reference sequence). CDR3 in amino acids: CASSSRMGDRSYEQYF. The DNA for the CDR3 is TGTGCCAGCAGCTCGCGCATGGGGGACCGCTCCTACGAGCAGTACTTC.

This clonotype was detected a few times. The rearrangement joins TRBV29-1 to TRBJ2-7, with 14 bases aligning to TRBD2. The trim removed 2 bases at V and 4 bases at J, leaving 13 bases unmatched. CDR3 length equals 18 residues. Per germline, CDR1 SQVTM and CDR2 ANQGSEA. CDR3 DNA: TGCAGCGTTGAACCCGGGACTAGCGGGAGTGGGGGGGCGTACGAGCAGTACTTC. Translating it yields CSVEPGTSGSGGAYEQYF.

In its sample, this clonotype was seen a few times. This sequence joins TRBV20-1 and TRBJ1-2, with TRBD1 matching over 8 bases. V lost 5 bases and J lost 6; bases outside the gene matches: 5. The CDR3 consists of 12 residues. From germline, CDR1 is DFQATT and CDR2 SNEGSKA (reference sequence). The CDR3 region has the DNA TGCAGTGCTTGGACAGGGAGGGATGGCTACACCTTC. Encoded protein: CSAWTGRDGYTF.

This clonotype was observed a few times. The J gene is TRBJ2-3, the V gene TRBV7-8; 8 nucleotides agree with TRBD2. The J segment lost 2 bases and the V segment lost 5 bases, leaving 15 bases of the junction unmatched. In germline, CDR1 is SGHVS, CDR2 FQNEAQ. This CDR3 contains 18 residues. The CDR3 loop reads CASSLPQTSAPPTDTQYF. CDR3 DNA sequence: TGTGCCAGCAGCCTACCCCAGACTAGCGCTCCTCCCACAGATACGCAGTATTTT.